This T cell receptor (beta chain) was recorded in a study of T cell responses to AZD1222 COVID-19 vaccine. The CDR3 is 12 residues long. Germline CDR1 SGHDT, CDR2 YYEEEE. V lost 4 bases, J lost 5 bases, and 10 bases lay in between. Using immunoSEQ multiplex PCR, the repertoire was profiled, and TCRdb retains in-frame clones only, with some absent. This table holds around 120,000 clones, 92% found once. The rearrangement joins TRBV5-6 to TRBJ2-7, with D possibly being TRBD1 or TRBD2 (5 bases each). The TCR was taken from an adult in good health. Source: peripheral blood, taken on day 0 of AZD1222 vaccination. The DNA for the CDR3 is TGTGCCAGCAGCCAGGGACCCCACGAGCAGTACTTC. Its protein is CASSQGPHEQYF. The complete variable domain, with remaining parts taken from reference TRBV5-6 and TRBJ2-7, reads DAGVTQSPTHLIKTRGQQVTLRCSPKSGHDTVSWYQQALGQGPQFIFQYYEEEERQRGNFPDRFSGHQFPNYSSELNVNALLLGDSALYLCASSQGPHEQYFGPGTRLTVT.